A selection of T cell receptor beta chains follows, all from one sample in a study of blood T cell repertoires in COVID-19. Measured with immunoSEQ multiplex PCR; TCRdb has only the in-frame clones, and not every one. The table includes 200,000 to 300,000 clones, approximately 87% detected once. Sequencing input: peripheral blood. These receptor sequences come from a woman in her thirties or forties who had recovered from COVID-19. The CDR3 runs from the conserved cysteine through the conserved F or W. Fields, in order: D gene, V gene, J gene, clone size, CDR3 protein, CDR3 DNA. D genes are given only for firm matches. Only part of the rows carry a size: once, few, many, or a class if the clone is expanded.

d_gene: -
v_gene: TRBV7-8
j_gene: TRBJ1-6
abundance: -
CDR3aa: CASSFRRDGISPLHF
CDR3nt: TGTGCCAGCAGCTTTAGGAGGGACGGCATTTCACCCCTCCACTTT

d_gene: -
v_gene: TRBV27
j_gene: TRBJ2-1
abundance: -
CDR3aa: CASSFGIYNEQFF
CDR3nt: TGTGCCAGCAGTTTCGGTATTTACAATGAGCAGTTCTTC

d_gene: -
v_gene: TRBV2
j_gene: TRBJ1-4
abundance: once
CDR3aa: CASTAGQTTNEKLFF
CDR3nt: TGTGCCAGCACGGCGGGGCAGACAACTAATGAAAAACTGTTTTTT

d_gene: -
v_gene: TRBV18
j_gene: TRBJ2-3
abundance: -
CDR3aa: CASSPLAITDTQYF
CDR3nt: TGTGCCAGCTCACCTCTGGCCATCACAGATACGCAGTATTTT

d_gene: -
v_gene: TRBV11-3
j_gene: TRBJ2-5
abundance: -
CDR3aa: CASSPRGGETQYF
CDR3nt: TGTGCCAGCAGCCCTAGGGGTGGCGAGACCCAGTACTTC

d_gene: -
v_gene: TRBV7-9
j_gene: TRBJ2-7
abundance: -
CDR3aa: CASSPPVGRAYEQYF
CDR3nt: TGTGCCAGCAGCCCTCCGGTTGGCAGGGCCTACGAGCAGTACTTC

d_gene: -
v_gene: TRBV11-1
j_gene: TRBJ2-1
abundance: once
CDR3aa: CASSLDRQRGNEQFF
CDR3nt: TGTGCCAGCAGCTTAGACCGACAACGGGGCAATGAGCAGTTCTTC

d_gene: TRBD2
v_gene: TRBV7-6
j_gene: TRBJ2-1
abundance: -
CDR3aa: CASSLGTSGLGEQFF
CDR3nt: TGTGCCAGCAGCTTAGGGACTAGCGGGCTTGGTGAGCAGTTCTTC

d_gene: -
v_gene: TRBV5-4
j_gene: TRBJ2-2
abundance: once
CDR3aa: CASSLDSFNTGELFF
CDR3nt: TGTGCCAGCAGCCTGGACAGTTTCAACACCGGGGAGCTGTTTTTT

d_gene: TRBD1
v_gene: TRBV24-1
j_gene: TRBJ2-3
abundance: -
CDR3aa: CATSAPGTDLQYF
CDR3nt: TGTGCCACCAGTGCCCCTGGGACAGACCTGCAGTATTTT

d_gene: -
v_gene: TRBV6-6
j_gene: TRBJ2-1
abundance: once
CDR3aa: CASSYLTPNGAREQFF
CDR3nt: TGTGCCAGCAGTTACTTAACGCCCAATGGAGCCCGAGAGCAGTTCTTC

d_gene: TRBD2
v_gene: TRBV5-6
j_gene: TRBJ2-1
abundance: -
CDR3aa: CASSPGTSGGYNEQFF
CDR3nt: TGTGCCAGCAGCCCTGGGACTAGCGGGGGTTACAATGAGCAGTTCTTC

d_gene: TRBD1
v_gene: TRBV11-2
j_gene: TRBJ1-2
abundance: -
CDR3aa: CASSPNRDSSYGYTF
CDR3nt: TGTGCCAGCAGCCCCAACCGGGACAGCTCCTATGGCTACACCTTC

d_gene: TRBD1
v_gene: TRBV25-1
j_gene: TRBJ1-2
abundance: -
CDR3aa: CASSRGGQGAFYYGYTF
CDR3nt: TGTGCCAGCAGTAGGGGGGGACAGGGGGCTTTCTACTATGGCTACACCTTC

d_gene: TRBD1
v_gene: TRBV3-1/TRBV3-2
j_gene: TRBJ1-3
abundance: -
CDR3aa: CASRPYKKDRGGNTIYF
CDR3nt: TGTGCCAGCAGACCATATAAAAAAGACAGGGGTGGAAACACCATATATTTT

d_gene: -
v_gene: TRBV18
j_gene: TRBJ2-1
abundance: -
CDR3aa: CASSPDTEQFF
CDR3nt: TGTGCCAGCTCACCGGACACTGAGCAGTTCTTC

d_gene: TRBD1
v_gene: TRBV11-2
j_gene: TRBJ1-6
abundance: -
CDR3aa: CASRAWAGGRWSSPLHF
CDR3nt: TGTGCCAGCCGAGCTTGGGCAGGGGGCAGGTGGAGTTCACCCCTCCACTTT

d_gene: -
v_gene: TRBV10-3
j_gene: TRBJ2-5
abundance: -
CDR3aa: CAISEGASETQYF
CDR3nt: TGTGCCATCAGTGAGGGGGCCTCGGAGACCCAGTACTTC

d_gene: -
v_gene: TRBV12-5
j_gene: TRBJ1-5
abundance: -
CDR3aa: CASGSGYSNQPQHF
CDR3nt: TGTGCTAGTGGTTCAGGTTATAGCAATCAGCCCCAGCATTTT

d_gene: -
v_gene: TRBV9
j_gene: TRBJ1-4
abundance: -
CDR3aa: CASSSPHSGNEKLFF
CDR3nt: TGTGCCAGCAGCTCCCCTCATTCGGGTAATGAAAAACTGTTTTTT

d_gene: -
v_gene: TRBV20-1
j_gene: TRBJ1-5
abundance: -
CDR3aa: CSASMTGHQPQHF
CDR3nt: TGCAGTGCTAGTATGACAGGCCATCAGCCCCAGCATTTT

d_gene: -
v_gene: TRBV15
j_gene: TRBJ1-5
abundance: few
CDR3aa: CATSRGSGGTGNQPQHF
CDR3nt: TGTGCCACCAGCAGAGGATCGGGGGGCACGGGCAATCAGCCCCAGCATTTT

d_gene: -
v_gene: TRBV9
j_gene: TRBJ2-5
abundance: -
CDR3aa: CASSPHIYQEETQYF
CDR3nt: TGTGCCAGCAGCCCCCACATTTACCAAGAAGAGACCCAGTACTTC

d_gene: -
v_gene: TRBV15
j_gene: TRBJ2-3
abundance: -
CDR3aa: CATSRDTFRDTQYF
CDR3nt: TGTGCCACCAGCAGAGATACTTTCCGAGATACGCAGTATTTT

d_gene: TRBD1
v_gene: TRBV10-1
j_gene: TRBJ1-5
abundance: -
CDR3aa: CASRNRDRLDQPQHF
CDR3nt: TGCGCCAGCAGGAACCGGGACAGGTTGGATCAGCCCCAGCATTTT

d_gene: -
v_gene: TRBV2
j_gene: TRBJ2-1
abundance: -
CDR3aa: CASSVQMRGPWNEQFF
CDR3nt: TGTGCCAGCAGTGTTCAGATGCGGGGGCCCTGGAATGAGCAGTTCTTC

d_gene: -
v_gene: TRBV10-3
j_gene: TRBJ1-1
abundance: -
CDR3aa: CAIRRGKSEAFF
CDR3nt: TGTGCCATCAGGAGGGGGAAGAGTGAAGCTTTCTTT

d_gene: -
v_gene: TRBV5-4
j_gene: TRBJ2-5
abundance: many
CDR3aa: CASSFGGSRGTQYF
CDR3nt: TGTGCCAGCAGCTTTGGTGGTAGCCGGGGGACCCAGTACTTC

d_gene: -
v_gene: TRBV13
j_gene: TRBJ1-2
abundance: -
CDR3aa: CASSFGGLGGYTF
CDR3nt: TGTGCCAGCAGCTTCGGGGGGCTTGGTGGCTACACCTTC

d_gene: TRBD1
v_gene: TRBV18
j_gene: TRBJ1-2
abundance: -
CDR3aa: CASSPGRGTLNYGYTF
CDR3nt: TGTGCCAGCTCACCGGGCAGGGGGACTCTTAACTATGGCTACACCTTC

d_gene: TRBD2
v_gene: TRBV7-2
j_gene: TRBJ2-7
abundance: -
CDR3aa: CASSLGLAGGRIEQYF
CDR3nt: TGTGCCAGCAGCTTAGGGCTAGCGGGGGGCCGGATCGAGCAGTACTTC

d_gene: TRBD1
v_gene: TRBV2
j_gene: TRBJ1-1
abundance: -
CDR3aa: CASTYRGLNTEAFF
CDR3nt: TGTGCCAGCACCTACAGGGGTCTGAACACTGAAGCTTTCTTT

d_gene: TRBD1
v_gene: TRBV5-5
j_gene: TRBJ1-4
abundance: -
CDR3aa: CASSLAGQGHEKLFF
CDR3nt: TGTGCCAGCAGCTTGGCAGGACAGGGGCATGAAAAACTGTTTTTT

d_gene: TRBD2
v_gene: TRBV9
j_gene: TRBJ2-2
abundance: -
CDR3aa: CASSARGGVGELFF
CDR3nt: TGTGCCAGCAGCGCACGCGGGGGGGTCGGGGAGCTGTTTTTT

d_gene: -
v_gene: TRBV20-1
j_gene: TRBJ1-2
abundance: -
CDR3aa: CSASGLPHGGYTF
CDR3nt: TGCAGTGCTAGTGGACTCCCTCACGGAGGCTACACCTTC

d_gene: TRBD1
v_gene: TRBV5-1
j_gene: TRBJ1-2
abundance: -
CDR3aa: CASSLSGGIGYGYTF
CDR3nt: TGCGCCAGCAGCCTCTCAGGGGGTATTGGGTATGGCTACACCTTC

d_gene: -
v_gene: TRBV5-5
j_gene: TRBJ1-2
abundance: once
CDR3aa: CASGSGPGDYGYTF
CDR3nt: TGTGCCAGCGGATCAGGTCCCGGGGACTATGGCTACACCTTC

d_gene: TRBD1
v_gene: TRBV5-1
j_gene: TRBJ2-1
abundance: few
CDR3aa: CASSLGRTGTTYNEQFF
CDR3nt: TGCGCCAGCAGCTTGGGGCGGACAGGGACGACTTACAATGAGCAGTTCTTC

d_gene: TRBD1
v_gene: TRBV4-1
j_gene: TRBJ2-1
abundance: -
CDR3aa: CASSQVGDRGSDEQFF
CDR3nt: TGCGCCAGCAGCCAAGTTGGAGACAGGGGTAGCGATGAGCAGTTCTTC

d_gene: -
v_gene: TRBV18
j_gene: TRBJ2-3
abundance: -
CDR3aa: CASSPQQGSADTQYF
CDR3nt: TGTGCCAGCTCACCACAGCAGGGAAGCGCAGATACGCAGTATTTT

d_gene: -
v_gene: TRBV6-5
j_gene: TRBJ1-1
abundance: -
CDR3aa: CASSFIGAGAPEAFF
CDR3nt: TGTGCCAGCAGCTTTATTGGGGCGGGGGCCCCTGAAGCTTTCTTT

d_gene: -
v_gene: TRBV5-1
j_gene: TRBJ2-2
abundance: -
CDR3aa: CASCRTVNTGELFF
CDR3nt: TGCGCCAGCTGCCGGACAGTGAACACCGGGGAGCTGTTTTTT

d_gene: -
v_gene: TRBV4-1
j_gene: TRBJ1-1
abundance: -
CDR3aa: CASSPSGQPNTEAFF
CDR3nt: TGCGCCAGCAGCCCTTCCGGACAGCCAAACACTGAAGCTTTCTTT

d_gene: -
v_gene: TRBV9
j_gene: TRBJ1-6
abundance: -
CDR3aa: CASSVAQASSSYNSPLHF
CDR3nt: TGTGCCAGCAGCGTAGCTCAAGCGTCGAGCTCCTATAATTCACCCCTCCACTTT

d_gene: TRBD2
v_gene: TRBV3-1/TRBV3-2
j_gene: TRBJ2-5
abundance: -
CDR3aa: CASSQETAGVGETQYF
CDR3nt: TGTGCCAGCAGCCAAGAAACAGCGGGGGTGGGAGAGACCCAGTACTTC

d_gene: TRBD1
v_gene: TRBV5-1
j_gene: TRBJ2-3
abundance: -
CDR3aa: CASSVGTGPTDTQYF
CDR3nt: TGCGCCAGCAGCGTCGGGACAGGGCCTACAGATACGCAGTATTTT

d_gene: TRBD1
v_gene: TRBV25-1
j_gene: TRBJ1-2
abundance: -
CDR3aa: CASSGTGVGYGYTF
CDR3nt: TGTGCCAGCAGTGGGACAGGGGTGGGCTATGGCTACACCTTC

d_gene: TRBD1
v_gene: TRBV4-1
j_gene: TRBJ1-1
abundance: -
CDR3aa: CASSQETGRSLNTEAFF
CDR3nt: TGCGCCAGCAGCCAAGAGACAGGGAGGTCATTGAACACTGAAGCTTTCTTT